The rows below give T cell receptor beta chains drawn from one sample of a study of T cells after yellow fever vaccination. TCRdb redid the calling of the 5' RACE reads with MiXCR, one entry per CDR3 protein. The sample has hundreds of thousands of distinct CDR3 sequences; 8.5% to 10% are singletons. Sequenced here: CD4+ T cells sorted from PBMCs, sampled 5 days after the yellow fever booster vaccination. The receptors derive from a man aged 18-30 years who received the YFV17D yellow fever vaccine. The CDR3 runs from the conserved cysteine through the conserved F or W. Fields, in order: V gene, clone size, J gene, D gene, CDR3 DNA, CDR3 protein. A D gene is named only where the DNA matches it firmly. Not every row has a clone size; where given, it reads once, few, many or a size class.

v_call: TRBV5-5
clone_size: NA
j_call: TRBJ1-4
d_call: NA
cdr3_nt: TGTGCCAGCAGCAAGATGGGGGGGATCGAAAAACTGTTTTTT
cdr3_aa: CASSKMGGIEKLFF

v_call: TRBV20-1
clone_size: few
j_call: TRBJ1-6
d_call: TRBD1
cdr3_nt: TGCAGTGCTACGACCCCTGACAGGGAAGGGTCCCTCCACTTT
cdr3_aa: CSATTPDREGSLHF

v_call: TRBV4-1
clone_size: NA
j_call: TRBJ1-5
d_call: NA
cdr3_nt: TGCGCCAGCAGCCAAGAAAACAGGCGCGATCAGCCCCAGCATTTT
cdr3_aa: CASSQENRRDQPQHF

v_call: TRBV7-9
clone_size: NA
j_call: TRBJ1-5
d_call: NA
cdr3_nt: TGTGCCAGCAGCTCGCAGGAGGGGCAGCCCCAGCATTTT
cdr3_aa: CASSSQEGQPQHF

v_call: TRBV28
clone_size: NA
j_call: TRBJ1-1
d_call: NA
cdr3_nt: TGTGCCAGCAGTACAGGGTCGAGGTACACTGAAGCTTTCTTT
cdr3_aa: CASSTGSRYTEAFF

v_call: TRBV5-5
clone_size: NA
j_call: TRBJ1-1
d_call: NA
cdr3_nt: TGTGCCAGCAGCTTGGTGGCTCGACAGGCAGTCACTGAAGCTTTCTTT
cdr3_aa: CASSLVARQAVTEAFF

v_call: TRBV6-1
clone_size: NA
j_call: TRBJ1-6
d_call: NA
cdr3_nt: TGTGCCAGCAGGCGGGACGGCGAATCACCCCTCCACTTT
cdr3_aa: CASRRDGESPLHF

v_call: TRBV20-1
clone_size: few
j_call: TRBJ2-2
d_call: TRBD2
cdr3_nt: TGCAGTGCTAGACGGGCGCGGGGGGTCAACACCGGGGAGCTGTTTTTT
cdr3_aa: CSARRARGVNTGELFF

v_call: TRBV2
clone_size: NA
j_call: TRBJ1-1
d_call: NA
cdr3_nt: TGTGCCGGCTCCTTTGGGAACACTGAAGCTTTCTTT
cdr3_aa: CAGSFGNTEAFF

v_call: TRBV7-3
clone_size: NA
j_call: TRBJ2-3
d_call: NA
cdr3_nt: TGTGCCAGCAGCCCCTCAGGGATTCGCACAGATACGCAGTATTTT
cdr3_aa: CASSPSGIRTDTQYF

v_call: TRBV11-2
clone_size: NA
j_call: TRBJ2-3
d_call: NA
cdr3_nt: TGTGCCAGCAGCTTAGATCTTGGCACCAGTAGCACAGATACGCAGTATTTT
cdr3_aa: CASSLDLGTSSTDTQYF

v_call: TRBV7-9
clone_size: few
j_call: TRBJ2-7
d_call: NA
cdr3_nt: TGTGCCAGCAGCCCCCTAGGCTTGAGGGGAGGATTCGAGCAGTACTTC
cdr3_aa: CASSPLGLRGGFEQYF

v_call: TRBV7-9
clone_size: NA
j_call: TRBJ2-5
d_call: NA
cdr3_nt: TGTGCCAGCAGCTTAGATGGGACCCTCGGAGAGACCCAGTACTTC
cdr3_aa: CASSLDGTLGETQYF

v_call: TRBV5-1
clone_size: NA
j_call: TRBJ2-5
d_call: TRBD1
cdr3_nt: TGCGCCAGCAGCCCGGACATGACAGGGAGACGCCAACAAGAGACCCAGTACTTC
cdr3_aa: CASSPDMTGRRQQETQYF

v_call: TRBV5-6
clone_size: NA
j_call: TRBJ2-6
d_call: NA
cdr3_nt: TGTGCCAGCAGCTTTCAGGGGGGACCCAACGTCCTGACTTTC
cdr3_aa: CASSFQGGPNVLTF

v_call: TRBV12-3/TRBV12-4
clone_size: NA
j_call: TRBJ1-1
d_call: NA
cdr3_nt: TGTGCCAGCAGTTTAAAGGGGTTGTCGGCTGAAGCTTTCTTT
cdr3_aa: CASSLKGLSAEAFF

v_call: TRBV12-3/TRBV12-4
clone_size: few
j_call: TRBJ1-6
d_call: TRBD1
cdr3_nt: TGTGCCAGCAGCCACAGGGGTTCACCCCTCCACTTT
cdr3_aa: CASSHRGSPLHF

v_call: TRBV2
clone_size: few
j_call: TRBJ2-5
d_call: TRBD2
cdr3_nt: TGTGCCAGCAGCGAACTAGCGGGGATGCAAGAGACCCAGTACTTC
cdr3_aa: CASSELAGMQETQYF

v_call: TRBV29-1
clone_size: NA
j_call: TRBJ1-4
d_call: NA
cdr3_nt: TGCAGCGTTGAAGACAGCTTTAATGAAAAACTGTTTTTT
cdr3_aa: CSVEDSFNEKLFF

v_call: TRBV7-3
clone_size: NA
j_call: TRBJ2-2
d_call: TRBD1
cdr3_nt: TGTGCCAGCGAACAGGGGGCGAACACCGGGGAGCTGTTTTTT
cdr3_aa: CASEQGANTGELFF

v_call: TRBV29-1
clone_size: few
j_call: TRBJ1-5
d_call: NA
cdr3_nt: TGCAGCGTCGACACAGGATATAGCAATCAGCCCCAGCATTTT
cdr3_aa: CSVDTGYSNQPQHF

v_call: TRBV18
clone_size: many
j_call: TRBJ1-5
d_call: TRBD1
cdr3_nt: TGTGCCAGCTCACTGGACAGGGGGACTAGCAATCAGCCCCAGCATTTT
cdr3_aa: CASSLDRGTSNQPQHF

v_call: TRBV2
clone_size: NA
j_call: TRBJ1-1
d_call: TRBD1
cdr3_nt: TGTGCCAGCCTGACAGGGGCTGGCACTGAAGCTTTCTTT
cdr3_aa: CASLTGAGTEAFF

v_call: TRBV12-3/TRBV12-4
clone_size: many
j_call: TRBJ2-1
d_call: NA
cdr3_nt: TGTGCCAGCAGCCCCCGGTACAGGGTGATGGGTGAGCAGTTCTTC
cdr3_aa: CASSPRYRVMGEQFF

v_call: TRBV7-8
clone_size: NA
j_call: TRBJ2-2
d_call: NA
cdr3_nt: TGTGCCAGCAGCACCCGGGGGACCGGGGAGCTGTTTTTT
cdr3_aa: CASSTRGTGELFF

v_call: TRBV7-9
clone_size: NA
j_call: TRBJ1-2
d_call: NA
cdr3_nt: TGTGCCAGCAGCCGGACGCATCAGCATGGCTACACCTTC
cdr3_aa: CASSRTHQHGYTF

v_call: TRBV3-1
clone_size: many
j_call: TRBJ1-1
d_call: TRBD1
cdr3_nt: TGTGCCAGCAGCCAAGGGCTTCTCCGGTATTTCAAGACAGGGAGGACTGAAGCTTTCTTT
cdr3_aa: CASSQGLLRYFKTGRTEAFF

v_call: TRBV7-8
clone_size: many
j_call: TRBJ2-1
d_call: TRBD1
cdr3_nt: TGTGCCAGCAGTGTGCTCAGGGGACAGGAGCAGTTCTTC
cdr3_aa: CASSVLRGQEQFF

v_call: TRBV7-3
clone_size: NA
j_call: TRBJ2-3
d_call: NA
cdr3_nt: TGTGCCAGCAGCTTAAACCCCTCAGTAGATACGCAGTATTTT
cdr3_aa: CASSLNPSVDTQYF

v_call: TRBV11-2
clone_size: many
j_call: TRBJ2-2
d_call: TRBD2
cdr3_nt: TGTGCCAGCAGGCCTACTAGCGGGGGGTACACCGGGGAGCTGTTTTTT
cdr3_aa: CASRPTSGGYTGELFF

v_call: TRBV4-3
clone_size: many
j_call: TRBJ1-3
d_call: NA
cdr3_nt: TGCGCCAGCAGCCCAGCACCGCGTCACTCTGGAAACACCATATATTTT
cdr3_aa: CASSPAPRHSGNTIYF

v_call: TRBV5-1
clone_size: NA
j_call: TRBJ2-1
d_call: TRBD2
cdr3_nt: TGCGCCAGCAGCTACCTAACCGGGACTAGCGCGAGCAATGAGCAGTTCTTC
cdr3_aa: CASSYLTGTSASNEQFF

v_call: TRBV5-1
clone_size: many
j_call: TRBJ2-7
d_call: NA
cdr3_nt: TGCGCCAGCAGCTTGGTGCCGGGAACCTACGAGCAGTACTTC
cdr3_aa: CASSLVPGTYEQYF

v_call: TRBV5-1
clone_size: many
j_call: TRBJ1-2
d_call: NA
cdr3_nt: TGCGCCAGCAGCCCGAGGGATCGACATGGCTACACCTTC
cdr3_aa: CASSPRDRHGYTF

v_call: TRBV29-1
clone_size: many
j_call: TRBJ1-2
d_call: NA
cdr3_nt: TGCAGCGTTGAAGATCGGAGGCCGTATGGCTACACCTTC
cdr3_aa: CSVEDRRPYGYTF

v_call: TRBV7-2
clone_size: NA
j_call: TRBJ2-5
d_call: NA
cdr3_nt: TGTGCCAGCAGCTTTCAGGGGTCACAAGAGACCCAGTACTTC
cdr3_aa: CASSFQGSQETQYF

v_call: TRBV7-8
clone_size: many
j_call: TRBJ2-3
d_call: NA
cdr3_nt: TGTGCCAGCAGCTTAGTCCCGAGGGGGGGCGGAACAGATACGCAGTATTTT
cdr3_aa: CASSLVPRGGGTDTQYF

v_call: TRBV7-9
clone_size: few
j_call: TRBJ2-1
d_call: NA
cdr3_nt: TGTGCCAGCAGCTTCTTACAAGCGTACAATGAGCAGTTCTTC
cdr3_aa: CASSFLQAYNEQFF

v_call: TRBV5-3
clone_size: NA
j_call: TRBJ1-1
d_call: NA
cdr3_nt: TGTGCCAGAAGCCGAAAGGGGAATGGAAAGAACACTGAAGCTTTCTTT
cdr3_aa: CARSRKGNGKNTEAFF

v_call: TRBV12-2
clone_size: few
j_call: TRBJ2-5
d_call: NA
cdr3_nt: TGTGCAAGTCGCTTATCCCTAAAGCGGGGGGGCGGATTCCCACGGACCCAGTACTTC
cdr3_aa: CASRLSLKRGGGFPRTQYF

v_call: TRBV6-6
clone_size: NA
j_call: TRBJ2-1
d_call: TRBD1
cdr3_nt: TGTGCCAGCAGCCGGGGACAGATAACCTACAATGAGCAGTTCTTC
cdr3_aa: CASSRGQITYNEQFF

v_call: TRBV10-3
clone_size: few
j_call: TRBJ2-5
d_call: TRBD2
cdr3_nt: TGTGCCATCAGTGAGCTAGCGGGGGGGCCGTATGAGACCCAGTACTTC
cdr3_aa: CAISELAGGPYETQYF

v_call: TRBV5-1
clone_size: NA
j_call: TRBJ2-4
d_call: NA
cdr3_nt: TGCGCCAGCAGCCCGGGGGTTGCCAAAAACATTCAGTACTTC
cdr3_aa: CASSPGVAKNIQYF

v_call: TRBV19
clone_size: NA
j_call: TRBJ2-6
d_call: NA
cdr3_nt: TGTGCCAGTACTATCCAGGGAATTGGGGCCAACGTCCTGACTTTC
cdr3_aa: CASTIQGIGANVLTF

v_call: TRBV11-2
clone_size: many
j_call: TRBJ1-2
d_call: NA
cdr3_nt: TGTGCCAGCAGAGACACATCCGGGACAACCTATGGCTACACCTTC
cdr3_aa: CASRDTSGTTYGYTF

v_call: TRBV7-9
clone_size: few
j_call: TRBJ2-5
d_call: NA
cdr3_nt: TGTGCCAGCAGCGCCCTCGCGGGGAGGGAGACCCAGTACTTC
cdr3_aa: CASSALAGRETQYF

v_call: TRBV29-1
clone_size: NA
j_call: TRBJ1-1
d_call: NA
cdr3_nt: TGCAGCGTTTTGGGGGGGGTTAGGACTGAAGCTTTCTTT
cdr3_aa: CSVLGGVRTEAFF

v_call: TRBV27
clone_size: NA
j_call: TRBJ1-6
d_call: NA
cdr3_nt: TGTGCCAGCAGTCCCTCCGGAAGGGGGTCCTATAATTCACCCCTCCACTTT
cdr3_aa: CASSPSGRGSYNSPLHF

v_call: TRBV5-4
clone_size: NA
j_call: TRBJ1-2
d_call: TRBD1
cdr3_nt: TGTGCCAGCAGCTCGACGACAGGGGGCAATGGCTACACCTTC
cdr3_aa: CASSSTTGGNGYTF

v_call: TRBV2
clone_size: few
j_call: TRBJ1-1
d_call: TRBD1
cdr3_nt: TGTGCCAGCGGACAGGGGAACACTGAAGCTTTCTTT
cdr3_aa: CASGQGNTEAFF

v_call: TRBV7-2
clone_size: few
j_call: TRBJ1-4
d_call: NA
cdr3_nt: TGTGCCAGTAGATGGATAGAGGGTGAAAAACTGTTTTTT
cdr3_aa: CASRWIEGEKLFF

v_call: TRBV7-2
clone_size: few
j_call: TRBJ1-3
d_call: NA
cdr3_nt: TGTGCCAGCAGCTTAATGGGACGGCTCTCTGGAAACACCATATATTTT
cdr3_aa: CASSLMGRLSGNTIYF

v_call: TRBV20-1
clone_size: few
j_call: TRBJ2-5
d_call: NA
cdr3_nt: TGCAGTGCTAGAGGTGGGCCCCAAGAGACCCAGTACTTC
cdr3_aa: CSARGGPQETQYF

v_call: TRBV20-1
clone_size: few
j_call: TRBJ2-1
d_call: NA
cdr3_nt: TGCAGTGTCCCGTCGCAGGGGCGCCCCTACAATGAGCAGTTCTTC
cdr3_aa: CSVPSQGRPYNEQFF

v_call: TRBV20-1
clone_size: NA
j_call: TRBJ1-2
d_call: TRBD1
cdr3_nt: TGCAGTGCGGCCGGGACAGGGAATGGCTACACCTTC
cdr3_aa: CSAAGTGNGYTF

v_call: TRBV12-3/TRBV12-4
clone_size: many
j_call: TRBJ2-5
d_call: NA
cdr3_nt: TGTGCCAGCAGTTTAGTCGGGCTAGCCGGTGAGACCCAGTACTTC
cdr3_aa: CASSLVGLAGETQYF

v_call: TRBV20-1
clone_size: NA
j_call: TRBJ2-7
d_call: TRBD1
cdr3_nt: TGCAGTGCACGCGGACAGGATAACTACGAGCAGTACTTC
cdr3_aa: CSARGQDNYEQYF

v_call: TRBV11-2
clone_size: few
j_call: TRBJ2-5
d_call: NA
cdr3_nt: TGTGCCAGCAGCTTCGGACATGGGGAGACCCAGTACTTC
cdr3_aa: CASSFGHGETQYF

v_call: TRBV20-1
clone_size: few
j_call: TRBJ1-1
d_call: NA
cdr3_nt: TGCAGTGCTAGAGATTTAAGGGGTGGCCGTGCTTTCTTT
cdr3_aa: CSARDLRGGRAFF